This T cell receptor (beta chain) derives from a study of T cells in Graves' hyperthyroidism and ophthalmopathy. This clonotype was counted a single time. Ophthalmopathy patients all had a Clinical Activity Score of at least 3, a NOSPECS grade of at least 4 and disease under 3 months old. Uncontrolled infection, other autoimmune disease, pregnancy and lactation each barred patients from inclusion. Amplified regions were TCR beta CDR3 sequences from RNA transcripts. First-round RT-PCR with HTBI primers amplified the TCR CDR3 region. Using its own MiXCR run on the multiplex PCR reads, TCRdb lists one record per CDR3 protein. The sample lists 620,000 or so distinct CDR3 sequences, 14% occurring once. The TCR originated in a woman aged 50 to 65 with Graves' ophthalmopathy. Sequences were obtained from blood.

This CDR3 reads CATSDFQTGGSGELFF. CDR3 DNA: TGTGCCACCAGTGATTTTCAGACAGGGGGCTCCGGGGAGCTGTTTTTT. The rearrangement links TRBV24-1 to TRBJ2-2, with TRBD1 identical over 10 bases. The V gene end was trimmed by 1 base and the J gene end by 6 bases; junction bases not matched to a gene: 4. The CDR3 runs to 16 residues. Germline V gene lookup returns CDR1 KGHDR and CDR2 SFDVKD.